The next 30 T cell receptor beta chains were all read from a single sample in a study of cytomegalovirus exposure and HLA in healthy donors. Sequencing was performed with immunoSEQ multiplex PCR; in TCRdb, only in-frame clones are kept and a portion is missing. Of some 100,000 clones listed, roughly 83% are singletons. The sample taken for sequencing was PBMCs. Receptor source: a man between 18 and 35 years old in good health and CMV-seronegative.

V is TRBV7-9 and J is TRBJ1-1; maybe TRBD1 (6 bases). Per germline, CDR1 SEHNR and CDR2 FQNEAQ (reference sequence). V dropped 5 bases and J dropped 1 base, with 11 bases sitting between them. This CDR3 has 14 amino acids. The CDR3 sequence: CASSPIQGNTEAFF. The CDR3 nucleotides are TGTGCCAGCAGCCCCATACAGGGGAACACTGAAGCTTTCTTT. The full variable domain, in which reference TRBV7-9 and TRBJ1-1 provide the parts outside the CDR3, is DTGVSQNPRHKITKRGQNVTFRCDPISEHNRLYWYRQTLGQGPEFLTYFQNEAQLEKSRLLSDRFSAERPKGSFSTLEIQRTEQGDSAMYLCASSPIQGNTEAFFGQGTRLTVV.

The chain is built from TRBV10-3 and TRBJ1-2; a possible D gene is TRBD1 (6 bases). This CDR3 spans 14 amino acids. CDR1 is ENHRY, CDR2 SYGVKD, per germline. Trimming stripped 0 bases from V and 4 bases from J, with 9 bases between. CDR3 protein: CAISESTGFYGYTF. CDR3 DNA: TGTGCCATCAGTGAGTCGACAGGATTCTATGGCTACACCTTC.

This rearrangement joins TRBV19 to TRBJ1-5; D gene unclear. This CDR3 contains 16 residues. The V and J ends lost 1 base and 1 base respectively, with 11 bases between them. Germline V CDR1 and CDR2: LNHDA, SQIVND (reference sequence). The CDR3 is CASSIGWRGSNQPQHF. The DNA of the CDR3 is TGTGCCAGTAGTATAGGCTGGAGAGGGAGCAATCAGCCCCAGCATTTT.

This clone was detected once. This CDR3 is CASTPGTATYGYTF. CDR3 DNA: TGTGCCAGTACCCCCGGGACAGCTACCTATGGCTACACCTTC. The chain recombines TRBV19 with TRBJ1-2; TRBD1 matches 7 bases. The CDR3 is 14 residues long. Trimming took 7 bases from V and 4 from J; bases not matched to a gene: 9. In germline, CDR1 is LNHDA, CDR2 SQIVND (reference sequence). The complete variable domain, with remaining parts taken from reference TRBV19 and TRBJ1-2, reads DGGITQSPKYLFRKEGQNVTLSCEQNLNHDAMYWYRQDPGQGLRLIYYSQIVNDFQKGDIAEGYSVSREKKESFPLTVTSAQKNPTAFYLCASTPGTATYGYTFGSGTRLTVV.

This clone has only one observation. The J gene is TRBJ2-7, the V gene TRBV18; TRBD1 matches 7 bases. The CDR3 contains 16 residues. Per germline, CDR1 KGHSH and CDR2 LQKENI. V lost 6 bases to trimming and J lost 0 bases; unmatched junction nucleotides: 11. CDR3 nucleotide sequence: TGTGCCAGCTCCGTACAGGGGATTGAGTCCTCCTACGAGCAGTACTTC. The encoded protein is CASSVQGIESSYEQYF. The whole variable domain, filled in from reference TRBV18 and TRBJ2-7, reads NAGVMQNPRHLVRRRGQEARLRCSPMKGHSHVYWYRQLPEEGLKFMVYLQKENIIDESGMPKERFSAEFPKEGPSILRIQQVVRGDSAAYFCASSVQGIESSYEQYFGPGTRLTVT.

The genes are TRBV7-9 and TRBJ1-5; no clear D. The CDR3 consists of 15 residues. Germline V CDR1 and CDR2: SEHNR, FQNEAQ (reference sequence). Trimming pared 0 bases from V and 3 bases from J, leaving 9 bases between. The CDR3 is CASSLAGSDNQPQHF. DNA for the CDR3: TGTGCCAGCAGCTTAGCCGGGTCGGACAATCAGCCCCAGCATTTT.

Here the CDR3 reads CASSPPRDSKETQYF. The CDR3 DNA sequence: TGTGCCAGCAGCCCACCCCGGGACAGCAAAGAGACCCAGTACTTC. The rearrangement uses TRBV11-3 and TRBJ2-5; 7 positions agree with TRBD1. Germline loops: CDR1 SGHNT, CDR2 YENEEA. The V and J ends lost 5 bases and 3 bases, in that order; junction bases with no gene match: 9. This CDR3 comprises 15 residues.

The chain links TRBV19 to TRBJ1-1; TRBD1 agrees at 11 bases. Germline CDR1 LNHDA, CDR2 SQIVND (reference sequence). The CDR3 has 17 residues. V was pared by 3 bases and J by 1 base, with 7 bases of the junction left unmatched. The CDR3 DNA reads TGTGCCAGTAGTATGGCCGGGACAGGGGGTACGAACACTGAAGCTTTCTTT. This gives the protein CASSMAGTGGTNTEAFF.

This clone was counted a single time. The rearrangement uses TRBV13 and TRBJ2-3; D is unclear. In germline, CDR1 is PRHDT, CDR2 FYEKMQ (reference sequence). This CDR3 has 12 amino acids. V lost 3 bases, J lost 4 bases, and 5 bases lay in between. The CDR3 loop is CASSFGPDTQYF. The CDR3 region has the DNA TGTGCCAGCAGCTTCGGTCCAGATACGCAGTATTTT.

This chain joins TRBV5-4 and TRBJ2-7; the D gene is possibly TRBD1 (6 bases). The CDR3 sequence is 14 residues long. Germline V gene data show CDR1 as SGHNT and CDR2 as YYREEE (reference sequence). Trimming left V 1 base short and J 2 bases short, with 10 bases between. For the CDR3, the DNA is TGTGCCAGCAGCTTGTTACAGGGAACCTACGAGCAGTACTTC. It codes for CASSLLQGTYEQYF. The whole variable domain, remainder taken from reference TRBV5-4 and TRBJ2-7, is ETGVTQSPTHLIKTRGQQVTLRCSSQSGHNTVSWYQQALGQGPQFIFQYYREEENGRGNFPPRFSGLQFPNYSSELNVNALELDDSALYLCASSLLQGTYEQYFGPGTRLTVT.

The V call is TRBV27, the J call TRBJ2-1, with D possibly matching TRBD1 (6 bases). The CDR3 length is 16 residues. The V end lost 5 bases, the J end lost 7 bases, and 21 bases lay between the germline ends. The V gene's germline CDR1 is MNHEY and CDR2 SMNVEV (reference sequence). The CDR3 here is CASSPDRPSQGNEQFF. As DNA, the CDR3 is TGTGCCAGCAGTCCGGACCGACCTTCCCAGGGGAATGAGCAGTTCTTC.

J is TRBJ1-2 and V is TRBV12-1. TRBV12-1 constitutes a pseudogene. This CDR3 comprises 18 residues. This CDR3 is CASSFVRGIGGANYGYTF. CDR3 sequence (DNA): TGTGCCAGCAGCTTTGTTAGGGGGATTGGGGGGGCTAACTATGGCTACACCTTC.

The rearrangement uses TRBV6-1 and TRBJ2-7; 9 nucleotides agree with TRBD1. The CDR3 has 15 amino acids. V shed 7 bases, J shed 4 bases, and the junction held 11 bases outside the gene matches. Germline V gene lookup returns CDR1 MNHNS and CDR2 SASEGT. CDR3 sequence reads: CASIYGTGIRYEQYF. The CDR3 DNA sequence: TGTGCCAGCATTTATGGGACAGGGATTCGATACGAGCAGTACTTC.

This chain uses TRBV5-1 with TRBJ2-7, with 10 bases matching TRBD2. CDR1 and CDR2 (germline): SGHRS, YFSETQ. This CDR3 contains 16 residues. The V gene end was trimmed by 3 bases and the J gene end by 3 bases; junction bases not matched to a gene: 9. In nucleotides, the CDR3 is TGCGCCAGCAGCTCCGGACTAGCGGAATACTACTACGAGCAGTACTTC. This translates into CASSSGLAEYYYEQYF.

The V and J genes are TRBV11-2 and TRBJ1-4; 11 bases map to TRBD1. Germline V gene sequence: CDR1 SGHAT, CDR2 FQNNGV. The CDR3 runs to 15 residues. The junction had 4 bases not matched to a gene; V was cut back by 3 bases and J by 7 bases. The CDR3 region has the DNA TGTGCCAGCAGCTTGGGAGGGACAGGGGGTGAAAAACTGTTTTTT. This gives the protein CASSLGGTGGEKLFF.

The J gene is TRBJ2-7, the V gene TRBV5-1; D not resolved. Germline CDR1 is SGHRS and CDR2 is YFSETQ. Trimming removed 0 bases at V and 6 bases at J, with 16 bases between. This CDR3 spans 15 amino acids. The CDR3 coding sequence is TGCGCCAGCAGCTTGGAGGCGGTCTTGCTGCGCGAGCAGTACTTC. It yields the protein CASSLEAVLLREQYF.

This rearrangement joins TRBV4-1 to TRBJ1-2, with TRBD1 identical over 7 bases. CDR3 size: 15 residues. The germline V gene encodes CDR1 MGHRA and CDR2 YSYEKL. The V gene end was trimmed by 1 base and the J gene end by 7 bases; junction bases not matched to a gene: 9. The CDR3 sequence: CASSQANTGVLGYTF. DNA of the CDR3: TGCGCCAGCAGCCAAGCCAATACAGGGGTTCTTGGCTACACCTTC.

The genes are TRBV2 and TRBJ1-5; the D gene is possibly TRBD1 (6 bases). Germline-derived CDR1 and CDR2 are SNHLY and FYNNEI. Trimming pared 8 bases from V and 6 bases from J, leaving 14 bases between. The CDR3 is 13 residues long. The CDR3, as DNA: TGTGCCAGCTCCCCAGGGGCGGGTCAGCCCCAGCATTTT. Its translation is CASSPGAGQPQHF.

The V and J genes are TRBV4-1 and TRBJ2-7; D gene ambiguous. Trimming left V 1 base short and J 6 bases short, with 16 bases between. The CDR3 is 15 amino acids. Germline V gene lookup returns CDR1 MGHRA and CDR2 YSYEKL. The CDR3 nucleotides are TGCGCCAGCAGCCAAGTTGCCTTACGGTCTGCCGAGCAGTACTTC. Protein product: CASSQVALRSAEQYF.

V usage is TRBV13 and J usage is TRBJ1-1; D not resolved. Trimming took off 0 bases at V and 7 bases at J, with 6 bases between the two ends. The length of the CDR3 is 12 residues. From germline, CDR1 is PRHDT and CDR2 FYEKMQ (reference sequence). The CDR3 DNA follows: TGTGCCAGCAGCTTAGGCCCGTATGAAGCTTTCTTT. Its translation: CASSLGPYEAFF. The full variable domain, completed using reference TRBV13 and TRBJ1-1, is AAGVIQSPRHLIKEKRETATLKCYPIPRHDTVYWYQQGPGQDPQFLISFYEKMQSDKGSIPDRFSAQQFSDYHSELNMSSLELGDSALYFCASSLGPYEAFFGQGTRLTVV.

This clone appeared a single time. The chain's CDR3 is CASSPGSADTQYF. The CDR3 DNA reads TGTGCCAGCAGCCCCGGTTCGGCAGATACGCAGTATTTT. The chain combines TRBV7-9 with TRBJ2-3, with D uncertain. This CDR3 spans 13 amino acids. The germline V gene has CDR1 SEHNR and CDR2 FQNEAQ (reference sequence). V lost 5 bases to trimming and J lost 4 bases, with 10 bases between them.

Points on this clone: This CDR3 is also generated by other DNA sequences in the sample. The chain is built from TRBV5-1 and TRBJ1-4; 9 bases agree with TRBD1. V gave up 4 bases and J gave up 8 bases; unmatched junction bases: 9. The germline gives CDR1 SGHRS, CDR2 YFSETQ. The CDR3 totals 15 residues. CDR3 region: CASSLGQGKGEKLFF. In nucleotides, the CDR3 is TGCGCCAGCAGCCTGGGACAGGGAAAGGGGGAAAAACTGTTTTTT.

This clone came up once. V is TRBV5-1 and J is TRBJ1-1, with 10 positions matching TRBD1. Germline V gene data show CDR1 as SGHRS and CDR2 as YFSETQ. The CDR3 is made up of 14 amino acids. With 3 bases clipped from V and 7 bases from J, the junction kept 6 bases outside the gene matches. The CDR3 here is CASSYRQGADEAFF. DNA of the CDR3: TGCGCCAGCAGCTACAGACAGGGGGCCGATGAAGCTTTCTTT. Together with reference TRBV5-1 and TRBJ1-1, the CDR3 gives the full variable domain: KAGVTQTPRYLIKTRGQQVTLSCSPISGHRSVSWYQQTPGQGLQFLFEYFSETQRNKGNFPGRFSGRQFSNSRSEMNVSTLELGDSALYLCASSYRQGADEAFFGQGTRLTVV.

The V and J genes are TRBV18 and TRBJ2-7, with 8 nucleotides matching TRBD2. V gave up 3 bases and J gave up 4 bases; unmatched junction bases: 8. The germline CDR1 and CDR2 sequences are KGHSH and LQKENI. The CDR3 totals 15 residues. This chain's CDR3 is CASSPLGTSIYEQYF. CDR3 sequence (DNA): TGTGCCAGCTCACCCCTAGGGACTAGTATTTACGAGCAGTACTTC.

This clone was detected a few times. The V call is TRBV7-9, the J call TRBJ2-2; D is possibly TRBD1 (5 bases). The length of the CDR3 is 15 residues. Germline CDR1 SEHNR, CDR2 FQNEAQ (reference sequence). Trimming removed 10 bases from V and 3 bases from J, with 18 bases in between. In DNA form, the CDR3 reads TGTGCCACTCCAAAAAACAGGTTCCACACCGGGGAGCTGTTTTTT. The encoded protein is CATPKNRFHTGELFF.

The CDR3 DNA follows: TGTGCCAGCAGCAGATGGACGACAGGATCTGGAAACACCATATATTTT. It is translated as CASSRWTTGSGNTIYF. The chain is built from TRBV13 and TRBJ1-3; D might be TRBD1 (6 bases). Germline V gene lookup returns CDR1 PRHDT and CDR2 FYEKMQ (reference sequence). V shed 5 bases and J shed 1 base, with 15 bases lying between them. This CDR3 is built from 16 residues.

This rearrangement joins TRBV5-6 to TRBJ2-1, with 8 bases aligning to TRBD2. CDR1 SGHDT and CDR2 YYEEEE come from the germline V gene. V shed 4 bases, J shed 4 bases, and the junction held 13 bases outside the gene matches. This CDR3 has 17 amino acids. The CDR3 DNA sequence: TGTGCCAGCAGCGTAGCCCTCCGGCGGGGGGCTTACAATGAGCAGTTCTTC. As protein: CASSVALRRGAYNEQFF.

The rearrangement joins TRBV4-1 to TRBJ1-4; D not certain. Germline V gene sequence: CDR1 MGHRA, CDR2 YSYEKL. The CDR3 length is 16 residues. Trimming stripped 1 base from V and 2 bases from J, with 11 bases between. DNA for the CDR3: TGCGCCAGCAGCCAAGTAACATACGGGACTAATGAAAAACTGTTTTTT. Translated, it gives CASSQVTYGTNEKLFF.

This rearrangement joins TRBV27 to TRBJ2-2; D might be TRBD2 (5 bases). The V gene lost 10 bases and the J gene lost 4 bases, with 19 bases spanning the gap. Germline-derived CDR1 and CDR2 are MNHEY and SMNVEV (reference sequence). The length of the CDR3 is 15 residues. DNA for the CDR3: TGTGCCACCCAACCGAGGGTCACCTCCACCGGGGAGCTGTTTTTT. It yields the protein CATQPRVTSTGELFF.

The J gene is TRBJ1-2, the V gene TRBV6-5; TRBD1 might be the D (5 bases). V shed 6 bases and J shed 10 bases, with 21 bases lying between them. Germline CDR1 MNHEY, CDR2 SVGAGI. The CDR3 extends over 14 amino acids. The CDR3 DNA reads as TGTGCCAGCAGGCAAAGGGGAAGCCGCTTGTACTACACCTTC. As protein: CASRQRGSRLYYTF.